The clone carrying this TCR beta chain was observed many times. CDR3 length equals 12 residues. Trimming took 5 bases from V and 8 from J, leaving 7 bases between them. Germline V gives CDR1 ENHRY, CDR2 SYGVKD. Only healthy Caucasians were enrolled as donors. The data were obtained in a study of identical twins. Unique molecular identifiers were present on the cDNA, which also gained a universal primer site by template switching. One entry per CDR3 protein results from TCRdb running MiXCR on the 5' RACE reads. The sample carries hundreds of thousands of distinct CDR3 sequences, 21% recorded once. These data were also filed under a second study, of T cells expressing NK-cell markers. That paper notes: The authors restricted sorting to alpha-beta TCR T cells with an anti-gamma-delta TCR antibody in several experiments. Also leading the CD3+CD56-NKG2C+ fraction in a few donors were these clonotypes.

The sequenced sample was PBMCs. This TCR derives from a woman aged 18-29 years in good health. The rearrangement links TRBV10-3 to TRBJ1-6; D is possibly TRBD1 (6 bases). CDR3 DNA: TGTGCCATCAGTCCAGGGGATTCACCCCTCCACTTT. It is translated as CAISPGDSPLHF.